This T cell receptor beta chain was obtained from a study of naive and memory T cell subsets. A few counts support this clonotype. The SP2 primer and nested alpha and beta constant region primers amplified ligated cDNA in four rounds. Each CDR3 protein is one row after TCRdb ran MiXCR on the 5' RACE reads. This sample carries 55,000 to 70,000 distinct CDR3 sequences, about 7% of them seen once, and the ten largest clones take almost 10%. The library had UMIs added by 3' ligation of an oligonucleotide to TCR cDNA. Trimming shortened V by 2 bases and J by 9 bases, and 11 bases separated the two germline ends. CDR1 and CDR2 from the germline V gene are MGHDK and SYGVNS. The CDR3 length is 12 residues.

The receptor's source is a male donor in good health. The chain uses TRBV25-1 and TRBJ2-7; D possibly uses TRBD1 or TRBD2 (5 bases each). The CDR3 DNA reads TGTGCCAGCAGTGAAGGGGCGGGTGGGCAGTACTTC. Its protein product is CASSEGAGGQYF.